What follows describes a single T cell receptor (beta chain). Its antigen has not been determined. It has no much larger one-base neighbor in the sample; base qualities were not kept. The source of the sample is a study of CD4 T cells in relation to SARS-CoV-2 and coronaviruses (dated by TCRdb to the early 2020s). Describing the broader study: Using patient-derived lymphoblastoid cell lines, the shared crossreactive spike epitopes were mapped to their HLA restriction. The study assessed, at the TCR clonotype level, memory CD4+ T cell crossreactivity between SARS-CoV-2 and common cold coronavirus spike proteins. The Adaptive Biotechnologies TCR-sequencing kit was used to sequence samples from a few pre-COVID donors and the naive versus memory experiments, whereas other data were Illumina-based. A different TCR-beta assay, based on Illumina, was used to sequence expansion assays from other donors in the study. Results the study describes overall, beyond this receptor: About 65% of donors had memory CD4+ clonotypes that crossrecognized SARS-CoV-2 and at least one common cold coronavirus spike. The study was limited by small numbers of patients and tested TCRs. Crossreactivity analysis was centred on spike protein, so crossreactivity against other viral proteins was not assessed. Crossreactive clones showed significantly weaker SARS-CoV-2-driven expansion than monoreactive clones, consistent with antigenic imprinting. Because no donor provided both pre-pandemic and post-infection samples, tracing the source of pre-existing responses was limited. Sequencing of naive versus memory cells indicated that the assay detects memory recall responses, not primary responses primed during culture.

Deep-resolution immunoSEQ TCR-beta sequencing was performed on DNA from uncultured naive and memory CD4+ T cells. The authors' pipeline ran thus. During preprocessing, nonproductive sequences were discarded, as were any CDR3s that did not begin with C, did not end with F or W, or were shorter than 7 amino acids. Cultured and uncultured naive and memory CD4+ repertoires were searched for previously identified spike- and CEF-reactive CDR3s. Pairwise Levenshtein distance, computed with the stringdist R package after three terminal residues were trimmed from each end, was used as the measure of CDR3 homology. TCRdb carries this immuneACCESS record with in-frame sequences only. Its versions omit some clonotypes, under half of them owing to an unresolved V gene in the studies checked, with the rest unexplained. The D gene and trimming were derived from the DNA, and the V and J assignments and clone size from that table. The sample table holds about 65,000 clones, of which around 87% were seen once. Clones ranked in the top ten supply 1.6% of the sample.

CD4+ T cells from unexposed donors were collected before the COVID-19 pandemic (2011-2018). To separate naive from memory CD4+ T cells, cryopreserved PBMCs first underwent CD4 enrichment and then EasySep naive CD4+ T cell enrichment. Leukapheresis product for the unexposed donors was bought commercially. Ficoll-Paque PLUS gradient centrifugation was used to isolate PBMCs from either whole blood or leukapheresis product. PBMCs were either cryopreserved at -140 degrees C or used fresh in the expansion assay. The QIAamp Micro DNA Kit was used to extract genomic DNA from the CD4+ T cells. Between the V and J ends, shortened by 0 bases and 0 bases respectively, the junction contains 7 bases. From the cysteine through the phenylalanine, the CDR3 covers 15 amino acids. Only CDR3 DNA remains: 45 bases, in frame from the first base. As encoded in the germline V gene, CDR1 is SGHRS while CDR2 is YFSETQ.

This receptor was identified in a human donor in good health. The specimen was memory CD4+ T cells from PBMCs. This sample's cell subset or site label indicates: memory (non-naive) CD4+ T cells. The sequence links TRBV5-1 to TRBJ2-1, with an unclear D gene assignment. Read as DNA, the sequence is TGCGCCAGCAGCTTGGACGTGAGCTCCTACAATGAGCAGTTCTTC. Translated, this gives CASSLDVSSYNEQFF.